These 21 T cell receptor beta chains share one sample of origin, sequenced in a study of CD4+ T cells in melanoma. The table came from immunoSEQ multiplex PCR; TCRdb's copy has only in-frame clones and leaves some out. The top ten clones hold less than 4% of a sample with roughly 120,000 clones, 92% of them seen once. Specimen: peripheral blood. Receptors originate from a human donor with melanoma.

The genes are TRBV28 and TRBJ1-4, with D perhaps matching TRBD1 (6 bases). Germline V gene data show CDR1 as MDHEN and CDR2 as SYDVKM. The CDR3 loop spans 15 amino acids. V dropped 2 bases and J dropped 8 bases, with 15 bases sitting between them. CDR3 amino acids: CASSLPGGQSEKLFF. CDR3 DNA sequence: TGTGCCAGCAGTTTACCCGGCGGACAGAGCGAAAAACTGTTTTTT. Variable domain in full (rest from reference TRBV28 and TRBJ1-4): DVKVTQSSRYLVKRTGEKVFLECVQDMDHENMFWYRQDPGLGLRLIYFSYDVKMKEKGDIPEGYSVSREKKERFSLILESASTNQTSMYLCASSLPGGQSEKLFFGSGTQLSVL.

The genes are TRBV7-2 and TRBJ1-1; 7 bases map to TRBD1. The V gene end was trimmed by 0 bases and the J gene end by 11 bases; junction bases not matched to a gene: 6. The CDR3 consists of 13 residues. Germline values: CDR1 SGHTA, CDR2 FQGNSA. CDR3 coding DNA: TGTGCCAGCAGCTTAGCGCCGCAGGGGGGGGCTTTCTTT. Amino acids: CASSLAPQGGAFF.

This clone has just one count. The chain carries TRBV19 and TRBJ1-2; a possible D gene is TRBD1 (5 bases). V was pared by 7 bases and J by 0 bases, with 12 bases between. This CDR3 spans 14 amino acids. From germline, CDR1 is LNHDA and CDR2 SQIVND (reference sequence). CDR3 sequence (DNA): TGTGCCAGTACCATCCGGGGGGCTAACTATGGCTACACCTTC. It translates to CASTIRGANYGYTF. Complete variable domain (other parts from reference TRBV19 and TRBJ1-2): DGGITQSPKYLFRKEGQNVTLSCEQNLNHDAMYWYRQDPGQGLRLIYYSQIVNDFQKGDIAEGYSVSREKKESFPLTVTSAQKNPTAFYLCASTIRGANYGYTFGSGTRLTVV.

This chain joins TRBV5-1 and TRBJ2-1; 8 bases agree with TRBD2. With 4 bases clipped from V and 7 bases from J, the junction kept 13 bases outside the gene matches. Per germline, CDR1 SGHRS and CDR2 YFSETQ. There are 16 residues in the CDR3. The CDR3 reads CASSLTGLVSANEQFF. Written as DNA, the CDR3 is TGCGCCAGCAGCCTTACGGGACTAGTCTCAGCGAATGAGCAGTTCTTC.

The chain employs TRBV9 and TRBJ1-4; D remains unclear. The CDR3 has 15 residues. Germline V lookup: CDR1 SGDLS, CDR2 YYNGEE. V shed 4 bases and J shed 5 bases, with 15 bases lying between them. The CDR3 coding sequence is TGTGCCAGCAGCTACGAAGGACTGTTAAATGAAAAACTGTTTTTT. This codes for CASSYEGLLNEKLFF.

This chain uses TRBV5-8 with TRBJ2-1; 12 bases agree with TRBD2. Germline loops: CDR1 SGHTS, CDR2 YDEGEE. The V and J ends lost 4 bases and 5 bases, in that order; junction bases with no gene match: 7. The CDR3 runs to 16 residues. The CDR3 protein is CASSRLAGVRHNEQFF. CDR3 coding DNA: TGTGCCAGCAGCCGACTAGCGGGAGTACGTCACAATGAGCAGTTCTTC.

The genes are TRBV7-2 and TRBJ2-5, with D maybe TRBD2 (6 bases). Trimming took 1 base from V and 0 from J, leaving 12 bases between them. The CDR3 loop spans 16 amino acids. Looked up from germline, CDR1 is SGHTA and CDR2 is FQGNSA. CDR3 sequence reads: CASSLDGLANQETQYF. The CDR3 DNA reads TGTGCCAGCAGCTTAGATGGGCTAGCGAACCAAGAGACCCAGTACTTC.

This chain's CDR3 is CASSLGTGANYGYTF. DNA for the CDR3: TGTGCCAGCAGCTTAGGGACAGGGGCGAACTATGGCTACACCTTC. This chain joins TRBV7-6 and TRBJ1-2, with TRBD1 matching 9 bases. The CDR3 runs to 15 residues. Germline assignment: CDR1 SGHVS and CDR2 FNYEAQ. With V trimmed by 1 base and J by 2 bases, 2 bases remained unmatched.

The gene calls are TRBV7-2 and TRBJ2-5; 9 bases match TRBD1. V dropped 10 bases and J dropped 5; count of bases not matched to a gene: 8. CDR3 size: 13 residues. Germline values: CDR1 SGHTA, CDR2 FQGNSA. CDR3 in amino acids: CANSEDRGETQYF. The DNA of the CDR3 is TGTGCCAACTCCGAAGACAGGGGGGAGACCCAGTACTTC.

The CDR3 bases are TGCGCCAGCAGCGGTGGACTAGCGGGGGGGCCTGGCGAGCAGTACTTC. Protein: CASSGGLAGGPGEQYF. V gene TRBV5-1 combines with J gene TRBJ2-7; 15 nucleotides align to TRBD2. This CDR3 region has 16 residues. With V trimmed by 4 bases and J by 6 bases, 8 bases remained unmatched. Germline V gene data show CDR1 as SGHRS and CDR2 as YFSETQ.

The rearrangement uses TRBV27 and TRBJ1-1, with D perhaps matching TRBD1 (5 bases). V was shortened by 0 bases and J by 5 bases, with 22 bases between the two germline ends. Germline V gene sequence: CDR1 MNHEY, CDR2 SMNVEV (reference sequence). CDR3 length: 18 amino acids. The CDR3 is CASSLSIGGEGTETEAFF. CDR3 DNA sequence: TGTGCCAGCAGTTTATCGATCGGTGGGGAGGGGACGGAGACTGAAGCTTTCTTT.

The chain links TRBV5-6 to TRBJ2-3; TRBD2 might be the D (5 bases). Germline CDR1 and CDR2: SGHDT and YYEEEE. Trimming shortened V by 4 bases and J by 1 base, and 13 bases separated the two germline ends. CDR3 length equals 15 residues. CDR3 sequence: CASSPYGRGTDTQYF. For the CDR3, the DNA is TGTGCCAGCAGCCCCTACGGGCGGGGCACAGATACGCAGTATTTT.

This clone was seen only once. This chain's CDR3 is CASSLGQGPRYGYTF. CDR3 coding DNA: TGTGCCAGCAGCTTAGGCCAGGGGCCCCGCTATGGCTACACCTTC. This sequence joins TRBV11-2 and TRBJ1-2; weak D call: TRBD1 (6 bases). Germline assignment: CDR1 SGHAT and CDR2 FQNNGV. V was shortened by 1 base and J by 4 bases, with 13 bases between the two germline ends. The CDR3 loop spans 15 amino acids. The whole variable domain, filled in from reference TRBV11-2 and TRBJ1-2, reads EAGVAQSPRYKIIEKRQSVAFWCNPISGHATLYWYQQILGQGPKLLIQFQNNGVVDDSQLPKDRFSAERLKGVDSTLKIQPAKLEDSAVYLCASSLGQGPRYGYTFGSGTRLTVV.

The gene calls are TRBV6-1 and TRBJ2-1; TRBD2 might be the D (6 bases). Germline V gives CDR1 MNHNS, CDR2 SASEGT. The CDR3 is 15 residues long. The germline V and J ends were trimmed by 6 bases and 2 bases, with 14 bases remaining between them. Here the CDR3 DNA reads TGTGCCAGCAGAGTGACGTGGGAGGCCTACAATGAGCAGTTCTTC. Its protein product is CASRVTWEAYNEQFF.

The chain combines TRBV19 with TRBJ1-5; D is undetermined. Trimming cost V 4 bases and J 2 bases, with 12 bases left between them. This CDR3 comprises 15 residues. In germline, CDR1 is LNHDA, CDR2 SQIVND (reference sequence). The CDR3 region is CASSREGLGNQPQHF. Written as DNA, the CDR3 is TGTGCCAGTAGTAGGGAAGGGCTGGGCAATCAGCCCCAGCATTTT.

The chain joins TRBV4-1 to TRBJ2-2, with 8 nucleotides matching TRBD2. Per germline, CDR1 MGHRA and CDR2 YSYEKL. V dropped 4 bases and J dropped 1; count of bases not matched to a gene: 2. The CDR3 consists of 15 residues. The CDR3 DNA sequence: TGCGCCAGCAGCCCTCGGGGGGGGAACACCGGGGAGCTGTTTTTT. Encoded protein: CASSPRGGNTGELFF.

The gene calls are TRBV29-1 and TRBJ2-5; 16 positions agree with TRBD2. Germline V lookup: CDR1 SQVTM, CDR2 ANQGSEA. There are 18 residues in the CDR3. CDR3 residues: CLNLTGTSGGARKETQYF. In DNA form, the CDR3 reads TGCTTGAACCTCACCGGGACTAGCGGGGGGGCGAGAAAAGAGACCCAGTACTTC.

The chain recombines TRBV28 with TRBJ1-5; tentatively, D is TRBD1 (6 bases). The ends were cut back, 3 bases at V and 0 bases at J, with 6 bases in the middle. CDR1 MDHEN and CDR2 SYDVKM come from the germline V gene. This CDR3 region has 14 residues. The CDR3: CASSFRGSNQPQHF. In DNA, the CDR3 is TGTGCCAGCAGTTTCAGGGGTAGCAATCAGCCCCAGCATTTT.

The rearrangement joins TRBV30 to TRBJ1-1; perhaps TRBD1 as D (5 bases). The CDR3 runs 13 residues. V lost 2 bases and J lost 4, with 11 bases in between. Germline V gene sequence: CDR1 GTSNPN, CDR2 SVGIG (reference sequence). CDR3 bases: TGTGCCTGGAGTTACAGGCGGGGCACTGAAGCTTTCTTT. This codes for CAWSYRRGTEAFF.

The DNA for the CDR3 is TGCGCCAGCAGCTTGGACCGGATATACGAGCAGTACTTC. It translates to CASSLDRIYEQYF. V is TRBV5-1 and J is TRBJ2-7; D is unresolved. Looked up from germline, CDR1 is SGHRS and CDR2 is YFSETQ. Trimming took 0 bases from V and 4 from J, leaving 8 bases between them. CDR3 length: 13 amino acids.

This chain joins TRBV5-6 and TRBJ1-6; D gene unclear. V was pared by 3 bases and J by 4 bases, with 11 bases between. The CDR3 spans 15 residues. CDR1 is SGHDT and CDR2 is YYEEEE in the germline V gene. CDR3 nucleotide sequence: TGTGCCAGCAGCTCCCGACGGAGGTATAATTCACCCCTCCACTTT. Amino acids: CASSSRRRYNSPLHF.